This TCR beta chain came from a study of radiation and T cells in renal cell carcinoma. With 4 bases clipped from V and 3 bases from J, the junction kept 7 bases outside the gene matches. CDR3 size: 14 residues. The germline V gene has CDR1 SGHRS and CDR2 YFSETQ. The study's findings and limits: No pretreatment tumor biopsies were available for baseline clonotypes.

For this clone: Antigen: not known.

The assay was immunoSEQ multiplex PCR, and TCRdb's table has in-frame clones only and misses some. Seen here are roughly 58,000 clones, 65% to 80% observed once, and the top ten hold roughly 7.5%. The time point: blood 4 weeks post-SBRT, at nephrectomy. Treatment here: 15 Gy SBRT to primary tumor, nephrectomy 4 weeks later. Nephrectomy followed 15 Gy stereotactic body radiation by 4 weeks. Blood was sampled at baseline, 2 weeks and 4 weeks after SBRT. Clear cell pathology was present in this patient's renal cell carcinoma. The V and J genes are TRBV5-1 and TRBJ2-7; 7 nucleotides match TRBD1. The TCR originated in a man aged 60 to 69 with renal cell carcinoma. The material sequenced was blood, taken from a patient whose treatment included radiotherapy and nephrectomy. CDR3 loop: CASSPDRLGYEQYF. The DNA for the CDR3 is TGCGCCAGCAGCCCGGACAGGCTAGGCTACGAGCAGTACTTC.